This T cell receptor beta chain was retrieved from a study of siplizumab effects on memory and regulatory T cells. Per sample, about 10^5 TCR templates underwent assay. Profiling relied on immunoSEQ multiplex PCR, and the TCRdb table lists in-frame clones only, not all of them. The data show approximately 94,000 clones, with roughly 93% seen just once and around 6.5% held by the top ten. Notes on the study in general: Alloreactive CD4+ clones that could be mapped were on average 68.8% Treg-derived with siplizumab, against about 25% in controls.

This clone was seen a single time. The target antigen is unknown. V was trimmed by 3 bases and J by 7 bases, leaving 13 bases between them. This CDR3 has 14 amino acids. Germline CDR1 is MNHEY and CDR2 is SMNVEV (reference sequence). The source material was CD8+ T cells sorted from blood. The V and J genes are TRBV27 and TRBJ2-1, with D perhaps matching TRBD2 (7 bases). This TCR was recovered from a human donor in good health. As DNA, the CDR3 is TGTGCCAGCAGTTTGGGGGGGGGCCTGAATGAGCAGTTCTTC. Translation gives CASSLGGGLNEQFF.